These T cell receptor beta chains were read from a single sample in a study of T-cell memory formation after mild COVID-19. TCRdb recomputed calls from the 5' RACE reads with MiXCR, one row per CDR3 protein. The sample includes about 400,000 distinct CDR3 sequences, approximately 24% of them seen just once. Sequenced material: PBMCs or a T cell subset sorted from them (not recorded which). These receptors originate from an adult woman who had mild COVID-19 (a few samples of this study predate the infection). Cell type and time point are not known. Each CDR3 is given with its conserved first and last residue. The order of the fields is V gene, CDR3 protein.

TRBV3-1 | CASSQDLGPTSGSSPETQYF
TRBV5-6 | CASSLDPGEQFF
TRBV7-2 | CASSPSGGQFEAFF
TRBV7-8 | CASSLWRDLTDTQYF
TRBV3-1 | CASSHPLTKRNNEQFF
TRBV12-3/TRBV12-4 | CASTLGGQGIYEQFF
TRBV12-3/TRBV12-4 | CASRRQGGQSETQYF
TRBV19 | CASSTIGHGELFF
TRBV12-3/TRBV12-4 | CASSFNFRAPNTEAFF
TRBV11-2 | CASSLVQDIRTGELFF
TRBV7-9 | CASQRSASGNTIYF
TRBV4-1 | CASSQEEEGQGSYEQYF
TRBV6-6 | CASSPTEDTQYF
TRBV29-1 | CSVEDRGAGPRTYNEQFF
TRBV20-1 | CSARGGQGEGYGYTF
TRBV6-5 | CASRARGNTEAFF
TRBV3-1 | CASSPDRPQHF
TRBV11-3 | CASSPGRINYGYTF
TRBV11-3 | CASSPSPGRSIHF
TRBV29-1 | CSVEDGRANYGYTF
TRBV27 | CASTAYAGVGEQFF
TRBV7-3 | CASRQYRESGELFF
TRBV7-8 | CASAGLAEQETQYF
TRBV4-3 | CASSQQFIAGAPAGELFF
TRBV20-1 | CSAPGQGAAIGGYTF
TRBV5-1 | CASSSDNNSPLHF
TRBV30 | CAWSVLASLSSGSYNEQFF
TRBV7-2 | CASSARWGSTDTQYF
TRBV7-9 | CASSLEKAGVNTGELFF
TRBV9 | CASSVAGGGPGETQYF
TRBV12-5 | CASGLARQRGGPTSTDTQYF
TRBV4-1 | CASSPLWVRGYGTDTQYF
TRBV12-3/TRBV12-4 | CASSFPSGNTIYF
TRBV7-3 | CASSSGRPGETQYF
TRBV5-1 | CASSLVLNEQFF
TRBV5-1 | CASSLGDGGVTQYF
TRBV27 | CATWSGTGYQETQYF
TRBV12-3/TRBV12-4 | CASSFGGADTGELFF
TRBV11-3 | CASSLATLRTGGTEAFF
TRBV7-2 | CASSFGTGKGNTIYF
TRBV19 | CASSPTRTGLAGGGETQYF
TRBV6-5 | CASSYDSEEKLFF
TRBV4-2 | CASSQPGQGVIADTEAFF
TRBV12-3/TRBV12-4 | CASSLRSPLHF
TRBV15 | CATSRVADTQYF
TRBV15 | CATSRDIYSYEQYF